This T cell receptor beta chain derives from a study of blood T cell repertoires in COVID-19. On the study more broadly: Sites in the United States, Italy and Spain provided acute and convalescent COVID-19 samples.

Germline V CDR1 and CDR2: MNHNS, SASEGT. This CDR3 region has 17 residues. The V and J ends lost 4 bases and 2 bases, in that order; junction bases with no gene match: 5. Seattle participants joined during active infection and were tracked over time. Original handling: Reference gene primers were amplified, and this amplification served to estimate nucleated cell counts. Profiled with immunoSEQ multiplex PCR; TCRdb holds only in-frame clones, not every one. The DNA was the basis for D and trimming; V, J and clone size are from that table. Of about 300,000 clones in the sample, 88% were seen once. This clonotype was sampled from a woman under 40 with COVID-19, enrolled during active disease. The V call is TRBV6-1, the J call TRBJ1-6; 10 bases agree with TRBD1. The sequencing input was peripheral blood. For the CDR3, the DNA is TGTGCCAGCAGTGGAAGACAGGGGGCCCCCTATAATTCACCCCTCCACTTT. This translates into CASSGRQGAPYNSPLHF.